This T cell receptor (beta chain) derives from a study of T cell repertoires in cytomegalovirus infection. Study information: Public TCR beta signatures were indicative of both CMV infection and a matching HLA type.

Study-wide results and limits: Carriage of CMV together with the relevant HLA was identifiable through cumulative public TCR beta family frequency.

The CDR3 has 14 amino acids. V was pared by 0 bases and J by 7 bases, with 7 bases between. Germline CDR1 and CDR2: MNHEY and SVGAGI. This clonotype turned up a few times. Its antigen is unknown. In TCRdb, the reads were re-called with MiXCR into one record per CDR3 protein. The sample records more than 500,000 distinct CDR3 sequences, 15% to 20% being singletons. Specimen: CD8+ T cells from PBMCs. The TCR was taken from a human donor in good health (CMV status not recorded). Some clones in this sample may be carry-over from other donors' samples. V usage is TRBV6-5 and J usage is TRBJ1-6, with D uncertain. The CDR3 DNA is TGTGCCAGCAGTTACTCCCAGGAAAATTCACCCCTCCACTTT. Amino acids: CASSYSQENSPLHF.